These 5 T cell receptor beta chains were sequenced from one sample in a study of T cells in Graves' hyperthyroidism and ophthalmopathy. Regions amplified from RNA transcripts were the TCR beta CDR3 regions. The HTBI primer set served for first-round RT-PCR of the TCR CDR3. TCRdb redid the calling of the multiplex PCR reads with MiXCR, one entry per CDR3 protein. The data show about 300,000 distinct CDR3 sequences, 16% seen once. The sequencing sample was made of blood. The receptors derive from a young man with Graves' hyperthyroidism.

This chain joins TRBV19 and TRBJ2-2; a possible D gene is TRBD2 (6 bases). CDR1 and CDR2 (germline): LNHDA, SQIVND (reference sequence). Trimming removed 5 bases from V and 4 bases from J, with 8 bases in between. The CDR3 extends over 13 amino acids. The DNA for the CDR3 is TGTGCCAGTAGTTACGGGAGCACCGGGGAGCTGTTTTTT. It codes for CASSYGSTGELFF.

With regard to this clonotype: Being one base from a much bigger clone, this may be a read error. The chain links TRBV5-5 to TRBJ1-1; the match to TRBD2 covers 7 bases. The end of the DNA is better explained by TRBJ2-2, so the J call may be wrong. The germline V gene encodes CDR1 SGHKS and CDR2 YYEKEE (reference sequence). This CDR3 is built from 13 residues. DNA for the CDR3: TGTGCCAGCAGCCCGGAGGCCAGCGGGAAGCTGTTTTTT. Protein sequence: CASSPEASGKLFF.

This clonotype was counted many times. The rearrangement joins TRBV20-1 to TRBJ2-1, with a tentative D call TRBD2 (5 bases). The V end was cut by 0 bases, the J end by 9 bases, with 15 bases between. The CDR3 totals 14 residues. The V gene's germline CDR1 is DFQATT and CDR2 SNEGSKA (reference sequence). CDR3 coding DNA: TGCAGTGCTAGAGATAGGCGGGCGGGTGGTGAGCAGTTCTTC. Translation: CSARDRRAGGEQFF.

In its sample, this clonotype was seen a few times. The J gene is TRBJ2-7, the V gene TRBV4-2; TRBD1 or TRBD2 may be the D gene (6 bases each). CDR1 LGHNA and CDR2 YNFKEQ come from the germline V gene. The CDR3 length is 15 residues. Trimming took 4 bases from V and 0 from J, leaving 13 bases between them. CDR3 amino acids: CASSREGGRSYEQYF. The CDR3 coding sequence is TGTGCCAGCAGCCGCGAGGGGGGTCGCTCCTACGAGCAGTACTTC.

The V and J genes are TRBV27 and TRBJ2-2; possibly TRBD2 for D (5 bases). Deletions cut 3 bases from V and 7 bases from J, with 9 bases between. The germline CDR1 and CDR2 sequences are MNHEY and SMNVEV (reference sequence). The CDR3 has 13 amino acids. DNA of the CDR3: TGTGCCAGCAGTTTGGGTCGGGGCGGGGAGCTGTTTTTT. Amino acid sequence: CASSLGRGGELFF.